The 9 T cell receptor beta chains presented below share a single source sample, sequenced in a study of blood T cells in healthy people across ages. For the second PCR, which ran for 7 to 11 cycles, a sample-barcoded 5' primer and a J-beta primer mix were used. Each CDR3 protein gets one entry after TCRdb re-called the 5' RACE reads with MiXCR. The repertoire holds around 1,000,000 distinct CDR3 sequences, with 20% to 25% as singletons. Another study also made use of these data, one on T cells of mothers and their children.

Sample: blood. The receptors shown here come from a girl aged 2-10 years in good health.

The chain uses TRBV5-1 and TRBJ2-7; 10 bases map to TRBD1. V lost 4 bases, J lost 5 bases, and 12 bases stayed unmatched. The CDR3 loop spans 16 amino acids. Germline CDR1 reads SGHRS; CDR2 reads YFSETQ. CDR3 in amino acids: CASSNLAGTGDNEQYF. The DNA for the CDR3 is TGCGCCAGCAGCAACCTGGCGGGGACAGGGGACAACGAGCAGTACTTC.

This clonotype showed up just a few times. The CDR3 loop is CASSPQLGGQSVWGYGYTF. Here the CDR3 DNA reads TGTGCCAGCAGCCCTCAACTGGGGGGACAGTCTGTCTGGGGTTATGGCTACACCTTC. The chain links TRBV9 to TRBJ1-2, with 7 bases lining up with TRBD1. Trimming cost V 4 bases and J 5 bases; bases outside gene matches: 23. The CDR3 has 19 amino acids. The germline gives CDR1 SGDLS, CDR2 YYNGEE. The full variable domain, in which reference TRBV9 and TRBJ1-2 provide the parts outside the CDR3, is DSGVTQTPKHLITATGQRVTLRCSPRSGDLSVYWYQQSLDQGLQFLIQYYNGEERAKGNILERFSAQQFPDLHSELNLSSLELGDSALYFCASSPQLGGQSVWGYGYTFGSGTRLTVV.

The chain is built from TRBV7-9 and TRBJ2-5; D remains unclear. Trimming cost V 0 bases and J 1 base, with 6 bases left between them. The CDR3 loop spans 14 amino acids. Germline V gives CDR1 SEHNR, CDR2 FQNEAQ (reference sequence). The CDR3 region has the DNA TGTGCCAGCAGCTTAGCAGTGGCCCAAGAGACCCAGTACTTC. This codes for CASSLAVAQETQYF.

This sequence joins TRBV5-1 and TRBJ2-7, with D possibly TRBD2 on 6 matching bases. Trimming stripped 1 base from V and 5 bases from J, with 13 bases between. CDR1 is SGHRS, CDR2 YFSETQ, per germline. CDR3 length: 14 amino acids. This CDR3 reads CASSLKSGADEQYF. The CDR3 bases are TGCGCCAGCAGCTTGAAGTCGGGAGCAGACGAGCAGTACTTC. Based on the CDR3 plus reference TRBV5-1 and TRBJ2-7, the full variable domain is KAGVTQTPRYLIKTRGQQVTLSCSPISGHRSVSWYQQTPGQGLQFLFEYFSETQRNKGNFPGRFSGRQFSNSRSEMNVSTLELGDSALYLCASSLKSGADEQYFGPGTRLTVT.

This rearrangement joins TRBV20-1 to TRBJ2-1; D may be TRBD2 (5 bases). Trimming stripped 0 bases from V and 5 bases from J, with 11 bases between. The CDR3 extends over 14 amino acids. Germline loops: CDR1 DFQATT, CDR2 SNEGSKA (reference sequence). This CDR3 reads CSARDQGLHNEQFF. The CDR3 region has the DNA TGCAGTGCTAGAGATCAAGGACTGCACAATGAGCAGTTCTTC.

V is TRBV11-2 and J is TRBJ2-5; D unresolved. V shed 6 bases and J shed 2 bases, with 10 bases lying between them. Per the germline V gene, CDR1 is SGHAT and CDR2 is FQNNGV. The CDR3 runs 13 residues. The CDR3 region is CASRRHTQETQYF. The CDR3 DNA follows: TGTGCCAGCAGAAGACACACACAAGAGACCCAGTACTTC.

In its sample, this clonotype was seen a few times. The chain links TRBV7-2 to TRBJ2-5; tentatively, D is TRBD2 (7 bases). Germline V gives CDR1 SGHTA, CDR2 FQGNSA. V shed 8 bases and J shed 7 bases, with 20 bases lying between them. The CDR3 has 14 amino acids. For the CDR3, the DNA is TGTGCCAGCTGTGCCTCGGGGGGCGCGGGGACCCAGTACTTC. Its protein is CASCASGGAGTQYF.

This clonotype was detected a few times. The genes are TRBV7-8 and TRBJ2-1; a weak D match, TRBD1 (6 bases). The V end was cut by 5 bases, the J end by 3 bases, with 14 bases between. CDR1 SGHVS and CDR2 FQNEAQ come from the germline V gene. The CDR3 is made up of 15 amino acids. CDR3: CASSPGASYYNEQFF. Written as DNA, the CDR3 is TGTGCCAGCAGCCCAGGGGCTAGTTACTACAATGAGCAGTTCTTC.

This clonotype was picked up a small number of times. The chain couples TRBV6-1 to TRBJ2-4, with D unresolved. Germline CDR1 is MNHNS and CDR2 is SASEGT. Trimming left V 4 bases short and J 8 bases short, with 9 bases between. The length of the CDR3 is 12 residues. The CDR3 nucleotides are TGTGCCAGCAGTGCGTTTACGGACATTCAGTACTTC. Amino acids: CASSAFTDIQYF.